This T cell receptor beta chain came from a study of T cells in Graves' hyperthyroidism and ophthalmopathy. There are 12 residues in the CDR3. Germline values: CDR1 SGHAT, CDR2 FQNNGV. V was shortened by 3 bases and J by 10 bases, with 10 bases between the two germline ends. Authors of the study amplified TCR beta CDR3 regions from RNA transcripts. An initial round of RT-PCR targeting the TCR CDR3 relied on the HTBI primer set. TCRdb re-analysed the multiplex PCR reads in MiXCR, keeping a single row per CDR3 protein. The sample consists of a few hundred thousand distinct CDR3 sequences, roughly 14% of them appearing once. PBMCs stemmed from around 9.3 ml fresh peripheral blood. This clonotype was detected ten times or more.

Sequencing input: blood. This clonotype was obtained from a middle-aged woman with Graves' hyperthyroidism that later progressed to Graves' ophthalmopathy. The chain couples TRBV11-2 to TRBJ2-1; D unclear. The CDR3 nucleotides read TGTGCCAGCAGCTTTGTAGTAAGCGAGCAGTTCTTC. This encodes CASSFVVSEQFF.